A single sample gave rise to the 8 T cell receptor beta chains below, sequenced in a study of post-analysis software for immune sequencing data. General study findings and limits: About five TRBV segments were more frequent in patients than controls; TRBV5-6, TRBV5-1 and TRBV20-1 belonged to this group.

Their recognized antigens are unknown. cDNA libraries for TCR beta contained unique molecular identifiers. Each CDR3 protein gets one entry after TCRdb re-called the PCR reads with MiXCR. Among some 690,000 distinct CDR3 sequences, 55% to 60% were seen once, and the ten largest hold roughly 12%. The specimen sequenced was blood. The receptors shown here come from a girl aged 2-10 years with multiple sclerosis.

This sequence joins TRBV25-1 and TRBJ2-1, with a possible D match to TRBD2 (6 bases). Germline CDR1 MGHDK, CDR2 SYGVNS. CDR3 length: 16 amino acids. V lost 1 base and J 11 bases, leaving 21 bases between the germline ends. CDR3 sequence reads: CASSESEGGRTQQQFF. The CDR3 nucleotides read TGTGCCAGCAGTGAATCAGAAGGAGGGAGGACCCAGCAGCAGTTCTTC.

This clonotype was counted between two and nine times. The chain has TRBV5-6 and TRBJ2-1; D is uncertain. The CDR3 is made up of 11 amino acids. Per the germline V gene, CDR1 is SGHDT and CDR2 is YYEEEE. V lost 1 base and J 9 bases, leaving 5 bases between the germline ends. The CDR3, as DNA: TGTGCCAGCAGCTTGTTACTTGAGCAGTTCTTC. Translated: CASSLLLEQFF.

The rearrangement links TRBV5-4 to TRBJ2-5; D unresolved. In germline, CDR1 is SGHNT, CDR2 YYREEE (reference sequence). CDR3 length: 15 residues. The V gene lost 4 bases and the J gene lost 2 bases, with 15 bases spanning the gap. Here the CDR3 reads CASSPYRPKQETQYF. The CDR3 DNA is TGTGCCAGCAGCCCGTATCGACCCAAACAAGAGACCCAGTACTTC.

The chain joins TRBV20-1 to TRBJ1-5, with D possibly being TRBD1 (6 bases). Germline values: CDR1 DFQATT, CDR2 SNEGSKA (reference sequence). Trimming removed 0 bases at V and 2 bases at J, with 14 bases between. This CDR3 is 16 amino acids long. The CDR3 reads CSARDEQGLGNQPQHF. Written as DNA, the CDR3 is TGCAGTGCTAGAGATGAGCAGGGGCTAGGCAATCAGCCCCAGCATTTT.

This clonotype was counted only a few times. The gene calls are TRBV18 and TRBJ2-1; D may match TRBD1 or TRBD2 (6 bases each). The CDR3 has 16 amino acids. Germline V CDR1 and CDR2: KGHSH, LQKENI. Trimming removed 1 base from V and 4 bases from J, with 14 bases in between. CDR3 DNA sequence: TGTGCCAGCTCACCACGGGGGGCGCGCGTTTACAATGAGCAGTTCTTC. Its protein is CASSPRGARVYNEQFF.

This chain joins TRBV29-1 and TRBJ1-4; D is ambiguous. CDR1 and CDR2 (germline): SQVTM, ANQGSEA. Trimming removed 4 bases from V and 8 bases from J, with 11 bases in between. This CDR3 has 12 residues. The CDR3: CSVVVHGEKLFF. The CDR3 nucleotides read TGCAGCGTTGTGGTACACGGAGAAAAACTGTTTTTT.

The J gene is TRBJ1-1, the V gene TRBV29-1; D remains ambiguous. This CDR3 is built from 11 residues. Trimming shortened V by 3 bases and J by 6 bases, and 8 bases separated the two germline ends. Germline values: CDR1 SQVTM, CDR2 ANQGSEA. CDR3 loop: CSVEEGSEAFF. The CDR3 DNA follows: TGCAGCGTTGAGGAAGGTTCTGAAGCTTTCTTT.

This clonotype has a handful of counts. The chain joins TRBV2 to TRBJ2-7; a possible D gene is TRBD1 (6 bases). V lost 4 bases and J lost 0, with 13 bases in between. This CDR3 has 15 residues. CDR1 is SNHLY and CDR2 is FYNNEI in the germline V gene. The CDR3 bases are TGTGCCAGCAGTGCTGACAGGACCAACTCCTACGAGCAGTACTTC. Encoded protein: CASSADRTNSYEQYF.